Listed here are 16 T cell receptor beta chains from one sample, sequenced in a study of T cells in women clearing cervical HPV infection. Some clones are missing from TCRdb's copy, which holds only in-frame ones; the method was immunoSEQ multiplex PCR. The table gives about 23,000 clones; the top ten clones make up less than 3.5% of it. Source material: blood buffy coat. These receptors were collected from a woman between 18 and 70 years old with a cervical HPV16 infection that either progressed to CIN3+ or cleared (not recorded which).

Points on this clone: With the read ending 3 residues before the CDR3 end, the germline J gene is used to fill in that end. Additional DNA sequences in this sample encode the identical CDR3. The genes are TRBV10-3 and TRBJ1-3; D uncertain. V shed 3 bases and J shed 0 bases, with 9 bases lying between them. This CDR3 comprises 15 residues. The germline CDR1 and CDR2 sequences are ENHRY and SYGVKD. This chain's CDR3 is CAISENSFSGNTIYF. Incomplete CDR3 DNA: TGTGCCATCAGTGAAAACAGCTTCTCTGGAAACACC.

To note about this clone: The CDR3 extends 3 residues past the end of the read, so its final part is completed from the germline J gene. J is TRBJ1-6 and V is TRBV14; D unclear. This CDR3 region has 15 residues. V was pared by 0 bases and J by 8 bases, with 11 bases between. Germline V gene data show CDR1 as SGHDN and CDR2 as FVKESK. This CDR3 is CASSQEAHVYSPLHF. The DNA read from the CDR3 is TGTGCCAGCAGCCAAGAAGCCCATGTTTATTCACCC.

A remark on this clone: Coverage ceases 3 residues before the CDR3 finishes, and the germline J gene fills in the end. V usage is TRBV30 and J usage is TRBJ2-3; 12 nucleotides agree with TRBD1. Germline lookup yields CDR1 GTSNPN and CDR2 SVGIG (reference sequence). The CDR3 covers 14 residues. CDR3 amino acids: CASSTGTGGETQYF. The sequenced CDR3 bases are TGTGCCTCATCTACCGGGACAGGGGGCGAGACG.

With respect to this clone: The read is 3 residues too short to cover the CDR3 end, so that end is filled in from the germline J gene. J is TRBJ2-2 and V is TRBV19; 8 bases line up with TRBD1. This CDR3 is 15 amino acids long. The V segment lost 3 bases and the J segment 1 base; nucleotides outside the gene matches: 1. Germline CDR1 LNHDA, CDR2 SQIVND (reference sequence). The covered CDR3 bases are TGTGCCAGTAGTATCGGGACAGGGAACACCGGGGAG. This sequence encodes CASSIGTGNTGE. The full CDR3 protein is CASSIGTGNTGELFF.

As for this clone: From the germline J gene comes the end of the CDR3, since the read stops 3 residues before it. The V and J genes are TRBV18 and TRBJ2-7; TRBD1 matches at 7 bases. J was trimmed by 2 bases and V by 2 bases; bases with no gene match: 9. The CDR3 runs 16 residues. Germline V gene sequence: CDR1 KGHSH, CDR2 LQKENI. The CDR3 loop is CASSPKLVQGAYEQYF. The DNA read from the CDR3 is TGTGCCAGCTCACCAAAGTTGGTGCAGGGGGCCTACGAG.

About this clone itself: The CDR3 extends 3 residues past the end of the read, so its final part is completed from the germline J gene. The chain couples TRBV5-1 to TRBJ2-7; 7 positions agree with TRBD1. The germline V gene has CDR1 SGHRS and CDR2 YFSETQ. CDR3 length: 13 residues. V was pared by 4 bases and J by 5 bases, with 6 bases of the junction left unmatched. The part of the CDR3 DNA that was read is TGCGCCAGCAGCCTGGACAGGAACCACGAG. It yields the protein CASSLDRNHE. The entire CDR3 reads CASSLDRNHEQYF.

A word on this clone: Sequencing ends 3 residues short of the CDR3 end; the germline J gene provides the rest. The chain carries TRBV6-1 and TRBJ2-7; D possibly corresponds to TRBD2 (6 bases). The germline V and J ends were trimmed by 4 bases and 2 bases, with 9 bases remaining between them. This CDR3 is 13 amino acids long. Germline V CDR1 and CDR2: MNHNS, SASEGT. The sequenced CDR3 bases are TGTGCCAGCAGTGTGGGACTCACCTACGAG. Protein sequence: CASSVGLTYE. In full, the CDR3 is CASSVGLTYEQYF.

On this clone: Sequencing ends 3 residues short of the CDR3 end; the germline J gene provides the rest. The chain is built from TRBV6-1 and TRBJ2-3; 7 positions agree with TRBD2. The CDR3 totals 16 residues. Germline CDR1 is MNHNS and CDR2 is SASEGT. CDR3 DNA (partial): TGTGCCAGCAGTGTCGATAGTAGGCTCCGGGGGGAGACG. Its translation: CASSVDSRLRGET. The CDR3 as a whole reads CASSVDSRLRGETQYF.

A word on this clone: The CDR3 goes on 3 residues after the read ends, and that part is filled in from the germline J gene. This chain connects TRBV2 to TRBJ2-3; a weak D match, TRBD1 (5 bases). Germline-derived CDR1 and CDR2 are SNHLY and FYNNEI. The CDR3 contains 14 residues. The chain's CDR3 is CASISRQQRETQYF. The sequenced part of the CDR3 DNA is TGTGCCAGCATCTCGAGACAGCAAAGAGAGACG.

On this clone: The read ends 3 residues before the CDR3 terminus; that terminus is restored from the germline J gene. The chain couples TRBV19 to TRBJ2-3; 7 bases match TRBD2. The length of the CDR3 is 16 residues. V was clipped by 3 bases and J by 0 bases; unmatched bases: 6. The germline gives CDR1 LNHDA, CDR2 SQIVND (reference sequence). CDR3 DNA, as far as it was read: TGTGCCAGTAGTATCTTCGGCGGGGGTAGCACAGATACG. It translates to CASSIFGGGSTDT. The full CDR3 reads CASSIFGGGSTDTQYF.

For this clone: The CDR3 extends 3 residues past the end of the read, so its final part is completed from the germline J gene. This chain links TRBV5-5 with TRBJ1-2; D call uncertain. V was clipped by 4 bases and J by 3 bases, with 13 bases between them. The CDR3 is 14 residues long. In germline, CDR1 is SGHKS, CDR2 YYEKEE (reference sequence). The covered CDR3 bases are TGTGCCAGCAGCCCCAGGTTCGGGGACTATGGC. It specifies CASSPRFGDYG. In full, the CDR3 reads CASSPRFGDYGYTF.

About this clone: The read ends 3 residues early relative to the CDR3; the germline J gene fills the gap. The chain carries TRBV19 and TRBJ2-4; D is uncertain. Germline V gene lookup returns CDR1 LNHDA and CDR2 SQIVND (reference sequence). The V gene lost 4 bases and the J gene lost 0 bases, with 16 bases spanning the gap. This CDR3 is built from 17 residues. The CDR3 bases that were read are TGTGCCAGTAGTAGCCCATACGCCAGTTTAGCCAAAAACATT. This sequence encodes CASSSPYASLAKNI. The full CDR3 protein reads CASSSPYASLAKNIQYF.

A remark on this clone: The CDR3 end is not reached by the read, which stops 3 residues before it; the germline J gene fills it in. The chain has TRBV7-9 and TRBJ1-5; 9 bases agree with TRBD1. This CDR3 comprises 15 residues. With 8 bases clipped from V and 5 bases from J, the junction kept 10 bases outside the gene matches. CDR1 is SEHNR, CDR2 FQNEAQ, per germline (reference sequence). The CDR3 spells CASSHGTGIHQPQHF. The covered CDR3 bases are TGTGCCAGCTCTCATGGGACAGGGATTCATCAGCCC.

The covered CDR3 bases are TGCAGTGCTCCACCTCCAGGGGGCTCCTGGGAGTCACCC. Its protein product is CSAPPPGGSWESP. The complete CDR3 reads CSAPPPGGSWESPLHF. The chain couples TRBV20-1 to TRBJ1-6; the match to TRBD1 covers 8 bases. Read coverage stops 3 residues before the CDR3 terminus; the germline J gene supplies the remainder. Germline V lookup: CDR1 DFQATT, CDR2 SNEGSKA (reference sequence). CDR3 length equals 16 residues. The J segment lost 10 bases and the V segment lost 5 bases, leaving 16 bases of the junction unmatched.

CDR3 DNA (partial): TGTGCCAGCAGCTTAGGTCCAGGTTTTAACTATGGC. It yields the protein CASSLGPGFNYG. The full CDR3 sequence reads CASSLGPGFNYGYTF. This sequence joins TRBV11-2 and TRBJ1-2; D is unresolved. The read finishes 3 residues shy of the CDR3 end, and the germline J gene is used to complete it. The CDR3 loop spans 15 amino acids. V was shortened by 1 base and J by 1 base, with 10 bases between the two germline ends. Germline lookup yields CDR1 SGHAT and CDR2 FQNNGV.

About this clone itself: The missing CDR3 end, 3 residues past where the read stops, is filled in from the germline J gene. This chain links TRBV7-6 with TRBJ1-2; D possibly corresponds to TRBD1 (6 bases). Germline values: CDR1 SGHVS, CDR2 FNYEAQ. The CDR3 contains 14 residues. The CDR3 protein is CASSAQGTVYDYTF. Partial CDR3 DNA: TGTGCCAGCAGCGCTCAGGGGACCGTATACGAC.